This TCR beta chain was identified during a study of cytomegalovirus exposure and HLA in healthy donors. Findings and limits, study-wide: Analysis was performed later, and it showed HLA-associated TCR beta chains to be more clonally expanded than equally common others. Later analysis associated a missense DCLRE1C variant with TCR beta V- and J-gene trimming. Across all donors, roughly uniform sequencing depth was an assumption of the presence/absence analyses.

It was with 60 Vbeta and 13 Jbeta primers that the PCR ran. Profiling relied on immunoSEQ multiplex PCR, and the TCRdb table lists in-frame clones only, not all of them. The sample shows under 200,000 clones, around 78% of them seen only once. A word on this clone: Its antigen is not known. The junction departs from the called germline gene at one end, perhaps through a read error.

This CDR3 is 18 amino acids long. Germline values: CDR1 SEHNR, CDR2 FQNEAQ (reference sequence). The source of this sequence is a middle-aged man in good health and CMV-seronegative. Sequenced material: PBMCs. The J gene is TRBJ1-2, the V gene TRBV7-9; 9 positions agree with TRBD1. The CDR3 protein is CSSSLASPRDRANYGYTF. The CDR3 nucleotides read TGTTCCAGCAGCTTAGCCTCGCCCCGGGACAGGGCCAACTATGGCTACACCTTC.